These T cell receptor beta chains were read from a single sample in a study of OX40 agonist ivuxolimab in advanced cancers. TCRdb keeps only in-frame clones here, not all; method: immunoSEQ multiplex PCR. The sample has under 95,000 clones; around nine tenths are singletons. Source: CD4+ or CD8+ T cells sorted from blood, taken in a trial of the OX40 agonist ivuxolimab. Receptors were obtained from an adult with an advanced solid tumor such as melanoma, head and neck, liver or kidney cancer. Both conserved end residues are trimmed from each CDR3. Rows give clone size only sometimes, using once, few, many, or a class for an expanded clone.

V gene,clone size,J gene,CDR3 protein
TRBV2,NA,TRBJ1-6,ASLPRQGTYSPLH
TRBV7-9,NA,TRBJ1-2,ASSIPNGGGSYGYT
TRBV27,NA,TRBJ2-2,ASSLLPAQGTGELF
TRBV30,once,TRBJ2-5,AWSARGGTETQY
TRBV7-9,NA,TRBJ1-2,ASSPDRSYGYT
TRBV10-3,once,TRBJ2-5,ATTAAGAQETQY
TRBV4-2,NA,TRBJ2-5,ASSQPGQETQY
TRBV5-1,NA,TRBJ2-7,ASSVEQGLGDEQY
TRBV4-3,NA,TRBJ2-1,ASTSQVVAAYNEQF
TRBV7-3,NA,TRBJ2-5,ASSSAGELQETQY
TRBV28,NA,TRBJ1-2,ASNIGGYGYT
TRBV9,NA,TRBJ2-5,ASSGLAASYQETQY
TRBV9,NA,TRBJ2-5,ASSVKMGTMGETQY
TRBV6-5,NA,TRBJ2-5,ATLGSPQETQY
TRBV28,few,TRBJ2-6,ASSLGTRRSGANVLT
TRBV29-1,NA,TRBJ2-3,SVRTSGASTDTQY
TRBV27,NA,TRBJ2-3,ASRLGTDSSTDTQY
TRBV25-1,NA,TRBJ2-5,ASSDSRTGFSRETQY
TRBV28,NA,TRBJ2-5,ASSLTGSQTQY
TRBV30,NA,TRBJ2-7,AGTLAGGSYEQY
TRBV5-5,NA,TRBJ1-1,ASSPGGVVQTEAF
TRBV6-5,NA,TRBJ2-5,ASSYAGRETQY
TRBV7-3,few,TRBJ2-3,ASSLIAGTDTQY
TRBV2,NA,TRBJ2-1,ASSTYRGNEQF
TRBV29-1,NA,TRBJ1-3,SVEVTAGNTIY
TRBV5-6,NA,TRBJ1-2,ASSSSGTGGWEGYT
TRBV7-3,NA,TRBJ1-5,ATSDGPNQPQH
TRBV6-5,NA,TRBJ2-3,ASSYSTGGHVTQY
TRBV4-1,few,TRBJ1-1,ASSPQQGANTEAF
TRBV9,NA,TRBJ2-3,ASTQPGVDTQY
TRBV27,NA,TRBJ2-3,ASSLGGGFTDTQY
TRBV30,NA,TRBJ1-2,AWEIGGHGYT
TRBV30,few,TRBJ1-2,AWSSWSSGYGYT
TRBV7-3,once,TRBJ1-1,ASRQGVSNTEAF
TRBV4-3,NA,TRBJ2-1,ASSPNSGGHYNEQF
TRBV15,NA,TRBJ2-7,ATSRPTGGGQEQY
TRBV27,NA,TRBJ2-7,ASSKHHRGLYEQY
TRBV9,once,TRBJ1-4,ASSVAGAGEKLF
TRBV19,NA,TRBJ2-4,ASSRTSGRAMGAKNIQY
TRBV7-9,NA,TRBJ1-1,ASSNPRTAGSGTEAF
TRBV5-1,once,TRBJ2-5,ASSPYANQETQY
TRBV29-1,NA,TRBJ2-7,SVTGYDEQY